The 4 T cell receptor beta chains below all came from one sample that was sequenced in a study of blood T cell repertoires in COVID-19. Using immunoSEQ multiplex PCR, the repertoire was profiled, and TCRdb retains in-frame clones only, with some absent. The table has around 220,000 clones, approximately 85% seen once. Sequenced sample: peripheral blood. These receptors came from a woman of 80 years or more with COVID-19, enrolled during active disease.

This chain's CDR3 is CASSPTGRNGYTF. CDR3 coding DNA: TGTGCCAGCAGCCCGACAGGTAGAAATGGCTACACCTTC. This chain links TRBV12-3 or TRBV12-4 with TRBJ1-2, with a weak D call TRBD1 (6 bases). The CDR3 contains 13 residues. With 6 bases removed from V and 6 bases from J, the gap between germline ends came to 14 bases.

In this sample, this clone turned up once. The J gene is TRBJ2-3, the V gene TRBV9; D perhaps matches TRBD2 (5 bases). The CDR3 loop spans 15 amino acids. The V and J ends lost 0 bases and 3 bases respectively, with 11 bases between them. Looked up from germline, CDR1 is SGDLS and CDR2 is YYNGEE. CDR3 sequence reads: CASSVGGAITDTQYF. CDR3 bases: TGTGCCAGCAGCGTAGGGGGAGCCATTACAGATACGCAGTATTTT.

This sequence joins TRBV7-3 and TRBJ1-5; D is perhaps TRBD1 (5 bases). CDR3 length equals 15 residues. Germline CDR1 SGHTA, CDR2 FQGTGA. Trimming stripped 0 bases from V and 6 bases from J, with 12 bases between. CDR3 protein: CASSLTGGFGQPQHF. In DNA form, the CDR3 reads TGTGCCAGCAGCTTAACTGGGGGGTTTGGTCAGCCCCAGCATTTT. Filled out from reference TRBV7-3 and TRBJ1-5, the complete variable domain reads GAGVSQTPSNKVTEKGKYVELRCDPISGHTALYWYRQSLGQGPEFLIYFQGTGAADDSGLPNDRFFAVRPEGSVSTLKIQRTERGDSAVYLCASSLTGGFGQPQHFGDGTRLSIL.

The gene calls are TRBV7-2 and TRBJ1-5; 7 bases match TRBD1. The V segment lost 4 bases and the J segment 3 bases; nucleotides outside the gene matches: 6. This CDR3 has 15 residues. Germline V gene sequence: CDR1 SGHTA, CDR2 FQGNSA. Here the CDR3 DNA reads TGTGCCAGCAGCTCGGACAGGTTACTCAATCAGCCCCAGCATTTT. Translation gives CASSSDRLLNQPQHF. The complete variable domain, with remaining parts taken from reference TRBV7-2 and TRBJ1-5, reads GAGVSQSPSNKVTEKGKDVELRCDPISGHTALYWYRQSLGQGLEFLIYFQGNSAPDKSGLPSDRFSAERTGGSVSTLTIQRTQQEDSAVYLCASSSDRLLNQPQHFGDGTRLSIL.